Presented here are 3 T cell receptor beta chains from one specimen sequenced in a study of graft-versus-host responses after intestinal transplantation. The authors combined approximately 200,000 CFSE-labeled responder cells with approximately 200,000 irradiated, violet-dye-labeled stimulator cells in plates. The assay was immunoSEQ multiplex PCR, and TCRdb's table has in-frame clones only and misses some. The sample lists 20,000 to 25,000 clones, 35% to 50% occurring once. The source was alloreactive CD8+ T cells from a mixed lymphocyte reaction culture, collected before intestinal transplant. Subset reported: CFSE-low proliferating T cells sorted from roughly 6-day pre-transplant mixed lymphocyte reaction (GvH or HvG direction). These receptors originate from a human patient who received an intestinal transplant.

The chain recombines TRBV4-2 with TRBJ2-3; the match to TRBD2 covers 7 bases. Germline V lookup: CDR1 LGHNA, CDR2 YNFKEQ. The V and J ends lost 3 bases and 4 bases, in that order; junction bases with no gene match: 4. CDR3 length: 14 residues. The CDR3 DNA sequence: TGTGCCAGCAGCCACAGGGACTACTCAGATACGCAGTATTTT. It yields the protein CASSHRDYSDTQYF.

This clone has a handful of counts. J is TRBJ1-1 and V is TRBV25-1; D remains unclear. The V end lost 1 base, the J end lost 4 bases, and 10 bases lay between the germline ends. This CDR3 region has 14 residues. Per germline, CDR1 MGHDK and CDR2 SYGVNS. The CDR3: CASSEWPEGTEAFF. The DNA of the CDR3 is TGTGCCAGCAGTGAATGGCCCGAGGGCACTGAAGCTTTCTTT.

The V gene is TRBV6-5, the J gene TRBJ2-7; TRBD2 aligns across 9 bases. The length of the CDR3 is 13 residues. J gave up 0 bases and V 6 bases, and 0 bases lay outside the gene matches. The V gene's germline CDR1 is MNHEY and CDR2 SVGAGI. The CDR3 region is CASRTSGSYEQYF. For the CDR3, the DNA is TGTGCCAGCAGGACTAGCGGCTCCTACGAGCAGTACTTC.